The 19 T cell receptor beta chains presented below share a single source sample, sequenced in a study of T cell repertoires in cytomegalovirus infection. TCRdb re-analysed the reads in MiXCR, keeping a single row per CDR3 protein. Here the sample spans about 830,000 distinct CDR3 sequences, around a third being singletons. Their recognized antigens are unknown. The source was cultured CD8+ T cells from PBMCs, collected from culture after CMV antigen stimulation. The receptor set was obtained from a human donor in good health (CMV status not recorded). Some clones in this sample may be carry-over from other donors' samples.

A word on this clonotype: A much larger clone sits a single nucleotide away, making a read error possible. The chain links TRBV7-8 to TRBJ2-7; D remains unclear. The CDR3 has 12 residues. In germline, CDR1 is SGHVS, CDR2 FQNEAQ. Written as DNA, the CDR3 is TGTGCCAACAGCCAGGCGAGTTACGAGCAGTACGTC. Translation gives CANSQASYEQYV.

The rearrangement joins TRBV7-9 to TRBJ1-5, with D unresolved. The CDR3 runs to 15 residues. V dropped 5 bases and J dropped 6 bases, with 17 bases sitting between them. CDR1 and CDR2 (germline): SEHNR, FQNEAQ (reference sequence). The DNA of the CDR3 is TGTGCCAGCAGCGGCGGGGAGGCGAGGAGTCAGCCCCAGCATTTT. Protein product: CASSGGEARSQPQHF.

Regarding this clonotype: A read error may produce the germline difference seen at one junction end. The CDR3 protein is CTSSLRGSTDTQYF. The CDR3, as DNA: TGTACCAGCAGTTTGCGGGGGAGCACAGATACGCAGTATTTT. The chain links TRBV27 to TRBJ2-3; 7 bases are a match to TRBD2. This CDR3 comprises 14 residues. Germline lookup yields CDR1 MNHEY and CDR2 SMNVEV (reference sequence).

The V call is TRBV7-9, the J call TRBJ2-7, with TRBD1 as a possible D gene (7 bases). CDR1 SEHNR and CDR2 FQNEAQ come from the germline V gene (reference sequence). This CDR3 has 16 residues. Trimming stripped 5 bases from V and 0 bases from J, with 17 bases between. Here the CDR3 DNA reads TGTGCCAGCAGCCACCCCACAGGGGAGGTCTCCTACGAGCAGTACTTC. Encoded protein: CASSHPTGEVSYEQYF.

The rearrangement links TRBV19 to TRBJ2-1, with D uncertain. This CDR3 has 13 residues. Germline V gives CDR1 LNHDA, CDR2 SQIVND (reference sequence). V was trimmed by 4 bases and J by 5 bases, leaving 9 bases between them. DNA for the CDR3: TGTGCCAGTAGTACGAAGGGTAACAATGAGCAGTTCTTC. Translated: CASSTKGNNEQFF. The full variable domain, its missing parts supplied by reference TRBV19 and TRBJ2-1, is DGGITQSPKYLFRKEGQNVTLSCEQNLNHDAMYWYRQDPGQGLRLIYYSQIVNDFQKGDIAEGYSVSREKKESFPLTVTSAQKNPTAFYLCASSTKGNNEQFFGPGTRLTVL.

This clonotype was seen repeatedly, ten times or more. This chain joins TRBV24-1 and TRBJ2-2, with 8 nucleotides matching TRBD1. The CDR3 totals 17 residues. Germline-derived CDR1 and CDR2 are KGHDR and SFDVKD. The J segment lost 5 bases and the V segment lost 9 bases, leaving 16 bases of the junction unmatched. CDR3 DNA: TGTGCCACCTCCTCTTTGGGCAGGGGGCGAGGGACCGGGGAGCTGTTTTTT. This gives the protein CATSSLGRGRGTGELFF.

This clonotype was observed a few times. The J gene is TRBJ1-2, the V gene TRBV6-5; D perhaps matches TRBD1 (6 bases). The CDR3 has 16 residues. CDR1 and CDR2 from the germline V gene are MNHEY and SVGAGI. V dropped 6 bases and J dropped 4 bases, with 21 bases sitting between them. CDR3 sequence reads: CASSLTIRGRAYGYTF. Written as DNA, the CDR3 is TGTGCCAGCAGCCTCACCATCAGGGGAAGGGCCTATGGCTACACCTTC.

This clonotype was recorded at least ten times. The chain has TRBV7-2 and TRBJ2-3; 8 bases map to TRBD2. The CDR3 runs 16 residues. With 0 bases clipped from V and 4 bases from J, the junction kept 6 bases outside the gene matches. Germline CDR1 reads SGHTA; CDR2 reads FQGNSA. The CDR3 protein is CASSLAPAGGSDTQYF. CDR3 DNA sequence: TGTGCCAGCAGCTTAGCGCCCGCGGGGGGCTCAGATACGCAGTATTTT.

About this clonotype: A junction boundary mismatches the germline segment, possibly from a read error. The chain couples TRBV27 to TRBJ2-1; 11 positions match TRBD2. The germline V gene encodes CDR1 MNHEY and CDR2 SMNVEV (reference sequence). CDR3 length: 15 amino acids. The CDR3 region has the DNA TGTGCCGGCAGTTTGTCTAGCGGGGGGTACAATGAGCAGTTCTTC. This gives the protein CAGSLSSGGYNEQFF.

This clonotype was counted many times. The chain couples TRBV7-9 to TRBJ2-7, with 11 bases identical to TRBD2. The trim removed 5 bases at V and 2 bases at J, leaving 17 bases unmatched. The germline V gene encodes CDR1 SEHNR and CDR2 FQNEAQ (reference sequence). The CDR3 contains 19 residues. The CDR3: CASSPRTSGFPYVTYEQYF. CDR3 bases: TGTGCCAGCAGCCCCAGGACTAGCGGGTTCCCCTATGTAACCTACGAGCAGTACTTC.

The DNA for the CDR3 is TGTGCCAGCAGTCCTCGTCCCGGGACAGCCGCCTATGGCTACACCTTC. This translates into CASSPRPGTAAYGYTF. The J gene is TRBJ1-2, the V gene TRBV27; 7 positions agree with TRBD1. The V segment lost 5 bases and the J segment 4 bases; nucleotides outside the gene matches: 13. This CDR3 has 16 amino acids. CDR1 and CDR2 from the germline V gene are MNHEY and SMNVEV (reference sequence).

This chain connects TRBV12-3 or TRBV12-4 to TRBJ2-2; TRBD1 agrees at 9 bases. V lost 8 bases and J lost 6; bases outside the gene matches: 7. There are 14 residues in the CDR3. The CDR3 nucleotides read TGTGCCAGCCTCGGGACAGGGTTCGCCGGGGAGCTGTTTTTT. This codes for CASLGTGFAGELFF.

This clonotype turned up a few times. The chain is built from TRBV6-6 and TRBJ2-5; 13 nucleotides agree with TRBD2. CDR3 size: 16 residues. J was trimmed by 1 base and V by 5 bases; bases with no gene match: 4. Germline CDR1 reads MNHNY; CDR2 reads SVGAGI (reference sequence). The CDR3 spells CASSTWTSGGQETQYF. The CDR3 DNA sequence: TGTGCCAGCAGTACCTGGACTAGCGGGGGCCAAGAGACCCAGTACTTC.

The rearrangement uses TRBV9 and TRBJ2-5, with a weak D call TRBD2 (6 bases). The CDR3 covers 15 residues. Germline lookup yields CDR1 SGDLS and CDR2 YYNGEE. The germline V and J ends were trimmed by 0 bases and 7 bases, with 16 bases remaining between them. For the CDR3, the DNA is TGTGCCAGCAGCGTAGGAGTAGCGGCGGCAGTGACCCAGTACTTC. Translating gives CASSVGVAAAVTQYF.

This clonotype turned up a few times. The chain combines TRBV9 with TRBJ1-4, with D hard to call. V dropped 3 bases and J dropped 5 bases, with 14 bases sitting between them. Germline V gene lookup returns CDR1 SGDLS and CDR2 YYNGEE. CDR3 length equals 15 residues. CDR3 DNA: TGTGCCAGCAGCGAAGGCGGAAAGGGCAATGAAAAACTGTTTTTT. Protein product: CASSEGGKGNEKLFF.

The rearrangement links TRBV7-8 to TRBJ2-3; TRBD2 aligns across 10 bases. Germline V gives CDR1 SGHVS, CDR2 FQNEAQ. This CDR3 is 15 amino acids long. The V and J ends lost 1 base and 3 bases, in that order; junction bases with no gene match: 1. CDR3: CASSLERGGTDTQYF. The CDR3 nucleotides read TGTGCCAGCAGCTTAGAGCGGGGGGGGACAGATACGCAGTATTTT.

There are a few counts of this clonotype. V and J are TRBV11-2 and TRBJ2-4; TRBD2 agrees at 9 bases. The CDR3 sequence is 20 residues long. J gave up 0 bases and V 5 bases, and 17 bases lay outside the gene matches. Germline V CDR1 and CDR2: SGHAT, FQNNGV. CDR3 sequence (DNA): TGTGCCAGCAGCCTCACTAGCGGGCCCCTACCCAAGGGAGCCAAAAACATTCAGTACTTC. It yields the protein CASSLTSGPLPKGAKNIQYF.

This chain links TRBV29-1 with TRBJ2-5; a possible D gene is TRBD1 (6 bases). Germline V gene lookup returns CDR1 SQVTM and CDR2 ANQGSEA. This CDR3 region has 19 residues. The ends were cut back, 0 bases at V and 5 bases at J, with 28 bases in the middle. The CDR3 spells CSVEDVDWDNPRQVETQYF. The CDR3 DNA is TGCAGCGTTGAAGATGTAGATTGGGACAACCCTAGACAGGTGGAGACCCAGTACTTC.

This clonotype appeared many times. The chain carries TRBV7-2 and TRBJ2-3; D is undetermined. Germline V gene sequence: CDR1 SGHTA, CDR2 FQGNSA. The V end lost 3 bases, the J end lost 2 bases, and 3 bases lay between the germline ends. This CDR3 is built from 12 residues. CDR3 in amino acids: CASSLITDTQYF. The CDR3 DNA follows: TGTGCCAGCAGCTTGATCACAGATACGCAGTATTTT. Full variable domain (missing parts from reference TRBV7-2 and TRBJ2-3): GAGVSQSPSNKVTEKGKDVELRCDPISGHTALYWYRQSLGQGLEFLIYFQGNSAPDKSGLPSDRFSAERTGGSVSTLTIQRTQQEDSAVYLCASSLITDTQYFGPGTRLTVL.